This T cell receptor beta chain was found in a study of shared clonotypes between healthy human individuals. There are 15 residues in the CDR3. Germline-derived CDR1 and CDR2 are MNHEY and SVGAGI. The V gene end was trimmed by 2 bases and the J gene end by 0 bases; junction bases not matched to a gene: 0. CD8 cells classed as naive were CD45RO-negative and positively selected for CCR7, excluding terminally differentiated effector memory CD45RA+ cells. The assay was immunoSEQ multiplex PCR, and TCRdb's table has in-frame clones only and misses some. The sample holds about 2.1 million clones, roughly 95% seen once.

The sample comprised naive CD8+ T cells from PBMCs. The chain employs TRBV6-5 and TRBJ1-5; 8 nucleotides line up with TRBD1. The origin of this receptor is a man younger than 35 in good health. Some clones in this sample may be carry-over from other donors' samples. The CDR3 reads CASSYDRGSNQPQHF. CDR3 in DNA: TGTGCCAGCAGTTACGACAGGGGTAGCAATCAGCCCCAGCATTTT.